These 9 T cell receptor beta chains were sequenced from one sample in a study of vaccination effects on CD4 cells after COVID-19. These TCRs are of unknown antigen specificity. Culture proceeded for approximately nine days, and CD4+ T cells were then isolated. The repertoire was sequenced with immunoSEQ multiplex PCR; TCRdb's copy has only in-frame clones and lacks some. The data hold about 28,000 clones, with approximately 60% observed a single time. The sample was CD4+ T cells from PBMCs cultured without peptide, taken before COVID-19 vaccination. These TCRs come from a human donor who received a COVID-19 vaccine.

V is TRBV5-1 and J is TRBJ1-2, with 9 bases that match TRBD1. The CDR3 is 16 amino acids. With V trimmed by 5 bases and J by 5 bases, 13 bases remained unmatched. The germline V gene encodes CDR1 SGHRS and CDR2 YFSETQ. The CDR3 spells CASSEPGQGPSYGYTF. For the CDR3, the DNA is TGCGCCAGCAGTGAACCGGGACAGGGTCCTTCTTATGGCTACACCTTC. Full variable domain (outside the CDR3, taken from reference TRBV5-1 and TRBJ1-2): KAGVTQTPRYLIKTRGQQVTLSCSPISGHRSVSWYQQTPGQGLQFLFEYFSETQRNKGNFPGRFSGRQFSNSRSEMNVSTLELGDSALYLCASSEPGQGPSYGYTFGSGTRLTVV.

V is TRBV6-5 and J is TRBJ2-5; 10 positions match TRBD2. Germline values: CDR1 MNHEY, CDR2 SVGAGI. This CDR3 comprises 14 residues. After removal of 10 bases from V and 3 bases from J, the junction contained 8 bases not matched to a gene. CDR3 nucleotides: TGTGCCACCCAGCGGGGGGGCGGAGAAGAGACCCAGTACTTC. Translated: CATQRGGGEETQYF.

The V and J genes are TRBV11-2 and TRBJ1-1; TRBD1 agrees at 7 bases. Germline V CDR1 and CDR2: SGHAT, FQNNGV. The CDR3 spans 14 residues. The J segment lost 3 bases and the V segment lost 8 bases, leaving 9 bases of the junction unmatched. CDR3 coding DNA: TGTGCCAGCGGATACCGACAGGGTTACACTGAAGCTTTCTTT. It codes for CASGYRQGYTEAFF.

The chain links TRBV18 to TRBJ1-2; 8 nucleotides match TRBD1. V shed 5 bases and J 6 bases; nucleotides not matched to a gene: 8. The CDR3 spans 14 residues. In germline, CDR1 is KGHSH, CDR2 LQKENI. The CDR3 spells CASSLQGDGDGYTF. The CDR3 DNA reads as TGTGCCAGCTCATTACAGGGGGACGGAGATGGCTACACCTTC.

A few counts support this clone. This rearrangement joins TRBV4-1 to TRBJ1-5; D gene unclear. Germline V CDR1 and CDR2: MGHRA, YSYEKL. V was shortened by 1 base and J by 10 bases, with 20 bases between the two germline ends. The CDR3 is 16 amino acids. The CDR3 DNA reads as TGCGCCAGCAGCCAAGGTTTCGGTGGAGCGGGGAAACCCCAGCATTTT. Its translation: CASSQGFGGAGKPQHF.

There are a few counts of this clone. This chain joins TRBV5-4 and TRBJ2-2; 10 positions match TRBD2. The germline V gene has CDR1 SGHNT and CDR2 YYREEE (reference sequence). The CDR3 length is 16 residues. J gave up 5 bases and V 4 bases, and 8 bases lay outside the gene matches. The CDR3 bases are TGTGCCAGCAGCCAGGGACTAGCGCCGAGTACCGGGGAGCTGTTTTTT. It encodes CASSQGLAPSTGELFF.

The chain combines TRBV7-9 with TRBJ2-3, with a tentative D call TRBD2 (6 bases). Germline-derived CDR1 and CDR2 are SEHNR and FQNEAQ (reference sequence). Between the trimmed V and J ends, which lost 1 base and 4 bases, there was a span of 15 bases. The CDR3 sequence is 16 residues long. In nucleotides, the CDR3 is TGTGCCAGCAGCTTAGGGGACGGGAGAGCTTCAGATACGCAGTATTTT. Residues: CASSLGDGRASDTQYF.

The chain couples TRBV11-2 to TRBJ2-1, with unresolved D. CDR1 SGHAT and CDR2 FQNNGV come from the germline V gene. This CDR3 is 13 amino acids long. Trimming stripped 4 bases from V and 6 bases from J, with 10 bases between. The CDR3 DNA reads TGTGCCAGCAGCTCAAGTCCCGGCAATGAGCAGTTCTTC. This codes for CASSSSPGNEQFF.

The CDR3 loop reads CASTLALGQGYTEAFF. The CDR3 coding sequence is TGTGCCAGCACTCTGGCGCTAGGACAGGGTTACACTGAAGCTTTCTTT. This sequence joins TRBV5-4 and TRBJ1-1, with TRBD1 identical over 8 bases. CDR1 and CDR2 (germline): SGHNT, YYREEE (reference sequence). This CDR3 comprises 16 residues. J gave up 3 bases and V 6 bases, and 13 bases lay outside the gene matches.